Sequencing of this TCR beta chain was carried out in a study of cytomegalovirus exposure and HLA in healthy donors. These donors counted as nominally healthy when sampled, but unrecorded immune exposures were likely. Broader study findings: Most TCR beta V segments were productive about 90% or about 30% of the time in an earlier analysis. There were 160 or so TCR beta chains listed as cytomegalovirus-associated.

As for this clone: Antigen specificity is unknown.

The CDR3 has 13 amino acids. From germline, CDR1 is MNHNS and CDR2 SASEGT. Trimming pared 6 bases from V and 10 bases from J, leaving 13 bases between. The PCR was carried out with 60 Vbeta primers and 13 Jbeta primers. The data were produced by immunoSEQ multiplex PCR, yet TCRdb's version contains in-frame clones alone and is incomplete. The table lists about 130,000 clones, approximately 87% of them singletons. The rearrangement links TRBV6-1 to TRBJ1-6, with a weak D call TRBD1 (5 bases). Material: PBMCs. The clonotype comes from a woman aged 30 to 39 in good health and CMV-seronegative. The CDR3 bases are TGTGCCAGCAGAGCAGGGTTTACCTCACCCCTCCACTTT. Translating it yields CASRAGFTSPLHF.